This T cell receptor beta chain was documented in a study of T cell repertoires in cytomegalovirus infection. Study information: CMV epitopes that were recently identified and HLA-C-restricted were used alongside well-studied HLA-B-restricted ones. Study-level points and caveats: Predominance within the ex vivo response was attributable to HLA-C-restricted CMV-specific TCR beta clonotypes.

For this clonotype: Its specificity is not known.

TCRdb reprocessed the reads with MiXCR, giving one entry per CDR3 protein. The repertoire holds 80,000 or so distinct CDR3 sequences, with about 40% as singletons. Germline trimming cut 2 bases from V and 0 bases from J; bases unmatched to any gene: 9. The CDR3 totals 18 residues. Germline V CDR1 and CDR2: SGHAT, FQDESV (reference sequence). The source material was CD8+ T cells from cultured PBMCs, sampled from culture after CMV antigen stimulation. This chain joins TRBV11-1 and TRBJ2-2; 7 bases agree with TRBD1. The receptor was derived from a human donor in good health (CMV status not recorded). Some clones in this sample may be carry-over from other donors' samples. The CDR3 DNA reads as TGTGCCAGCAGCTTAAGCCATCAGGGGGATGCGAACACCGGGGAGCTGTTTTTT. This encodes CASSLSHQGDANTGELFF.